This entry concerns a single T cell receptor beta chain. The sample's treatment: some 20 received Ad26.COV2.S at low or high dose, single or two shots; about 5 received placebo; per-sample allocation not given. Vaccine and placebo recipients were sampled on day 63 after the first injection. Donation was by an adult aged 18-55 years who was in Boston. This sample stems from a study of Ad26.COV2.S vaccination and SARS-CoV-2 variants. Study as a whole: Once, or twice with 56 days between doses, Ad26.COV2.S was given intramuscularly.

Some clones are missing from TCRdb's copy, which holds only in-frame ones; the method was immunoSEQ multiplex PCR. The table shows about 460,000 clones, with 89% occurring only once. The sequence came from a person aged 18-65 years who received the Ad26.COV2.S COVID-19 vaccine or a placebo. The sample in question was peripheral blood, obtained in a trial of Ad26.COV2.S vaccine versus placebo.

The CDR3 reads CASRRGNQPQHF. The CDR3 coding sequence is TGTGCCAGCAGGAGGGGTAATCAGCCCCAGCATTTT. V and J are TRBV2 and TRBJ1-5; D is possibly TRBD1 (5 bases). The germline V and J ends were trimmed by 6 bases and 4 bases, with 7 bases remaining between them. This CDR3 is 12 amino acids long. Germline CDR1 SNHLY, CDR2 FYNNEI. Filled out from reference TRBV2 and TRBJ1-5, the complete variable domain reads EPEVTQTPSHQVTQMGQEVILRCVPISNHLYFYWYRQILGQKVEFLVSFYNNEISEKSEIFDDQFSVERPDGSNFTLKIRSTKLEDSAMYFCASRRGNQPQHFGDGTRLSIL.